This T cell receptor (beta chain) was sequenced in a study of control samples from healthy donors and cancer patients. Sequenced by immunoSEQ multiplex PCR; TCRdb stores in-frame clones only, minus some. The sample yields over 100,000 clones, 90% seen once. CDR1 is MNHNY, CDR2 SVGAGI, per germline (reference sequence). The length of the CDR3 is 14 residues. Trimming left V 5 bases short and J 2 bases short, with 9 bases between. The chain uses TRBV6-6 and TRBJ1-4; D is unclear. Sequencing was carried out using blood. This receptor was identified in a human donor in good health. The donor label of this sample is uncertain. For the CDR3, the DNA is TGTGCCAGCAGTCGGACGTCGACTAATGAAAAACTGTTTTTT. Translation gives CASSRTSTNEKLFF.